These 27 T cell receptor beta chains originate from one sample sequenced in a study of control samples from healthy donors and cancer patients (dated by TCRdb to the early 2020s). Library preparation employed the immunoSEQ multiplex PCR assay. The table was pulled from immuneACCESS by TCRdb, which kept in-frame rearrangements only. Such tables lose some clones; where checked, under half of the loss comes from unresolved V genes, and the rest has no known cause. This sample comprises 25,000 or so clones, approximately 85% of them detected only once. Roughly 6.3% of the sample belongs to the ten largest clones. Sequenced material: PBMCs. These TCRs come from a woman aged 55-69 years with head and neck cancer.

This chain joins TRBV6-2 or TRBV6-3 and TRBJ2-5; D may be TRBD2 (7 bases). Trimming took off 2 bases at V and 5 bases at J, with 21 bases between the two ends. Germline V gene lookup returns CDR1 MNHEY and CDR2 SVGEGT. This CDR3 has 17 residues. The CDR3 is CASSYAGAVGGRETQYF. The CDR3 coding sequence is TGTGCCAGCAGTTACGCGGGAGCGGTGGGGGGCCGGGAGACCCAGTACTTC.

The rearrangement links TRBV6-2 or TRBV6-3 to TRBJ2-1, with unresolved D. CDR1 MNHEY and CDR2 SVGEGT come from the germline V gene. There are 12 residues in the CDR3. V shed 5 bases and J shed 4 bases, with 6 bases lying between them. CDR3 sequence (DNA): TGTGCCAGCAGTAGTACGTACAATGAGCAGTTCTTC. This codes for CASSSTYNEQFF.

This clone was counted only a few times. This sequence joins TRBV6-2 or TRBV6-3 and TRBJ1-2; 9 bases align to TRBD1. V dropped 0 bases and J dropped 8; count of bases not matched to a gene: 4. CDR3 length: 14 amino acids. Germline CDR1 reads MNHEY; CDR2 reads SVGEGT. CDR3 protein: CASSYSGQGSGYTF. In DNA, the CDR3 is TGTGCCAGCAGTTACTCGGGACAGGGTTCGGGCTACACCTTC.

The chain carries TRBV5-1 and TRBJ1-2; the D is unclear. Looked up from germline, CDR1 is SGHRS and CDR2 is YFSETQ. CDR3 size: 14 residues. Trimming took off 4 bases at V and 2 bases at J, with 12 bases between the two ends. The CDR3 loop is CASSPDRENYGYTF. In DNA form, the CDR3 reads TGCGCCAGCAGCCCGGACCGGGAAAACTATGGCTACACCTTC. Drawing the rest from reference TRBV5-1 and TRBJ1-2, the complete variable domain is KAGVTQTPRYLIKTRGQQVTLSCSPISGHRSVSWYQQTPGQGLQFLFEYFSETQRNKGNFPGRFSGRQFSNSRSEMNVSTLELGDSALYLCASSPDRENYGYTFGSGTRLTVV.

The chain recombines TRBV7-8 with TRBJ2-6; D might be TRBD1 or TRBD2, each matching 5 bases. V lost 4 bases to trimming and J lost 0 bases, with 13 bases between them. The CDR3 has 17 amino acids. Germline assignment: CDR1 SGHVS and CDR2 FQNEAQ. In DNA, the CDR3 is TGTGCCAGCAGCTGGGGACGTCCTGGCTCTGGGGCCAACGTCCTGACTTTC. Translation gives CASSWGRPGSGANVLTF. Full variable domain (remainder filled in from reference TRBV7-8 and TRBJ2-6): GAGVSQSPRYKVAKRGQDVALRCDPISGHVSLFWYQQALGQGPEFLTYFQNEAQLDKSGLPSDRFFAERPEGSVSTLKIQRTQQEDSAVYLCASSWGRPGSGANVLTFGAGSRLTVL.

The chain uses TRBV5-1 and TRBJ2-7, with a possible D match to TRBD2 (6 bases). The V and J ends lost 4 bases and 4 bases respectively, with 12 bases between them. Germline V gene sequence: CDR1 SGHRS, CDR2 YFSETQ. The CDR3 has 13 amino acids. DNA of the CDR3: TGCGCCAGCAGCCCCGGGACTCGATACGAGCAGTACTTC. This codes for CASSPGTRYEQYF. Supplemented by reference TRBV5-1 and TRBJ2-7, the full variable domain reads KAGVTQTPRYLIKTRGQQVTLSCSPISGHRSVSWYQQTPGQGLQFLFEYFSETQRNKGNFPGRFSGRQFSNSRSEMNVSTLELGDSALYLCASSPGTRYEQYFGPGTRLTVT.

This chain connects TRBV6-2 or TRBV6-3 to TRBJ2-7; 7 nucleotides agree with TRBD1. The CDR3 is 16 residues long. Germline trimming cut 2 bases from V and 2 bases from J; bases unmatched to any gene: 9. CDR1 and CDR2 (germline): MNHEY, SVGEGT. The CDR3 nucleotides read TGTGCCAGCAGTTACCCGAGCCGGGACAGAACCTACGAGCAGTACTTC. Translated, it gives CASSYPSRDRTYEQYF.

The J gene is TRBJ2-1, the V gene TRBV7-8; no reliable D call. CDR1 and CDR2 (germline): SGHVS, FQNEAQ. This CDR3 has 11 amino acids. Deletions cut 0 bases from V and 9 bases from J, with 3 bases between. The CDR3 reads CASSLAGEQFF. DNA for the CDR3: TGTGCCAGCAGCTTAGCCGGTGAGCAGTTCTTC.

V usage is TRBV5-1 and J usage is TRBJ2-3, with 8 bases fitting TRBD2. V lost 4 bases to trimming and J lost 0 bases; unmatched junction nucleotides: 4. The CDR3 sequence is 15 residues long. Germline lookup yields CDR1 SGHRS and CDR2 YFSETQ. The CDR3 protein is CASSIERGSTDTQYF. The CDR3 coding sequence is TGCGCCAGCAGCATTGAGCGGGGGAGCACAGATACGCAGTATTTT.

Only a few counts were recorded for this clone. V gene TRBV24-1 combines with J gene TRBJ2-5; D is possibly TRBD2 (5 bases). Germline CDR1 KGHDR, CDR2 SFDVKD. This CDR3 is 14 amino acids long. V was trimmed by 2 bases and J by 2 bases, leaving 8 bases between them. CDR3 protein: CATSDSGLQETQYF. In DNA, the CDR3 is TGTGCCACCAGTGATTCGGGATTGCAAGAGACCCAGTACTTC.

The gene calls are TRBV19 and TRBJ1-6; 9 bases are shared with TRBD1. CDR1 and CDR2 (germline): LNHDA, SQIVND (reference sequence). The CDR3 is 15 amino acids. The junction had 8 bases not matched to a gene; V was cut back by 10 bases and J by 4 bases. The chain's CDR3 is CATRDREGYNSPLHF. In DNA form, the CDR3 reads TGTGCCACCCGGGACAGGGAAGGTTATAATTCACCCCTCCACTTT. Full variable domain (remainder filled in from reference TRBV19 and TRBJ1-6): DGGITQSPKYLFRKEGQNVTLSCEQNLNHDAMYWYRQDPGQGLRLIYYSQIVNDFQKGDIAEGYSVSREKKESFPLTVTSAQKNPTAFYLCATRDREGYNSPLHFGNGTRLTVT.

The chain has TRBV9 and TRBJ1-2; D not certain. Germline CDR1 reads SGDLS; CDR2 reads YYNGEE. V lost 3 bases and J lost 4, with 13 bases in between. The CDR3 length is 14 residues. This chain's CDR3 is CASSDRHSAYGYTF. In DNA, the CDR3 is TGTGCCAGCAGCGACCGTCATAGCGCCTATGGCTACACCTTC.

This clone came up once. The same CDR3 arises from other DNA sequences in this sample as well. The gene calls are TRBV6-5 and TRBJ2-3, with TRBD2 matching 7 bases. The V gene end was trimmed by 8 bases and the J gene end by 1 base; junction bases not matched to a gene: 3. There are 13 residues in the CDR3. From germline, CDR1 is MNHEY and CDR2 SVGAGI. The CDR3 loop is CASLSGGTDTQYF. The CDR3 coding sequence is TGTGCCAGCCTGAGCGGGGGCACAGATACGCAGTATTTT.

The chain uses TRBV29-1 and TRBJ2-6; D remains ambiguous. This CDR3 contains 13 residues. The germline CDR1 and CDR2 sequences are SQVTM and ANQGSEA. V gave up 5 bases and J gave up 0 bases, with 5 bases separating them. The CDR3 DNA follows: TGCAGCGTTAGCGTCTCTGGGGCCAACGTCCTGACTTTC. Protein: CSVSVSGANVLTF.

The chain uses TRBV6-5 and TRBJ1-4, with D perhaps matching TRBD1 (5 bases). V was shortened by 7 bases and J by 6 bases, with 18 bases between the two germline ends. CDR1 is MNHEY and CDR2 is SVGAGI in the germline V gene. The CDR3 sequence is 15 residues long. CDR3 DNA: TGTGCCAGCACACGGAGTGGGGGGGATGATGAAAAACTGTTTTTT. It yields the protein CASTRSGGDDEKLFF.

J is TRBJ2-7 and V is TRBV6-6; TRBD2 agrees at 11 bases. CDR1 and CDR2 from the germline V gene are MNHNY and SVGAGI (reference sequence). The length of the CDR3 is 16 residues. J gave up 4 bases and V 7 bases, and 12 bases lay outside the gene matches. The CDR3 nucleotides read TGTGCCAGCACTCTCGGGACTAGCGGCCTAGGGTACGAGCAGTACTTC. This codes for CASTLGTSGLGYEQYF.

V is TRBV6-5 and J is TRBJ2-7; D remains unclear. The germline gives CDR1 MNHEY, CDR2 SVGAGI. Deletions cut 6 bases from V and 5 bases from J, with 14 bases between. The CDR3 sequence is 13 residues long. The CDR3 DNA sequence: TGTGCCAGCAGCCGGGTCAGCGAGGACGAGCAGTACTTC. Translated, it gives CASSRVSEDEQYF.

The rearrangement uses TRBV13 and TRBJ1-1; 7 bases match TRBD1. Germline CDR1 PRHDT, CDR2 FYEKMQ (reference sequence). With 6 bases clipped from V and 3 bases from J, the junction kept 7 bases outside the gene matches. There are 14 residues in the CDR3. CDR3 DNA: TGTGCCAGCAGTCCGGACAGGTTGGACACTGAAGCTTTCTTT. Amino acids: CASSPDRLDTEAFF.

This chain joins TRBV6-7 and TRBJ1-6, with D possibly TRBD1 on 5 matching bases. TRBV6-7 is labeled an ORF, and its function is uncertain. Deletions cut 7 bases from V and 1 base from J, with 17 bases between. The length of the CDR3 is 17 residues. The CDR3 nucleotides are TGTGCCAGCAAAACTAGATCAGGGAAATCCTATAATTCACCCCTCCACTTT. The encoded protein is CASKTRSGKSYNSPLHF.

This clone was counted between two and nine times. The CDR3 sequence: CASSDPTGIGTDTQYF. CDR3 sequence (DNA): TGCGCCAGCAGTGACCCGACAGGGATCGGCACAGATACGCAGTATTTT. This chain links TRBV10-1 with TRBJ2-3, with 7 bases that match TRBD1. Germline assignment: CDR1 WNHNN and CDR2 SYGVQD (reference sequence). This CDR3 region has 16 residues. J lost 1 base, V lost 3 bases, and 7 bases had no gene match.

The chain couples TRBV7-9 to TRBJ1-3; no definite D call. The ends were cut back, 5 bases at V and 2 bases at J, with 13 bases in the middle. Germline-derived CDR1 and CDR2 are SEHNR and FQNEAQ (reference sequence). The CDR3 runs to 15 residues. The CDR3 DNA reads as TGTGCCAGCAGCCAACAGACGGGGACTGGAAACACCATATATTTT. Protein: CASSQQTGTGNTIYF.

On this clone itself: The junction departs from the called germline gene at one end, perhaps through a read error. V usage is TRBV6-1 and J usage is TRBJ2-2; TRBD2 is a possible D gene (6 bases). Germline loops: CDR1 MNHNS, CDR2 SASEGT. CDR3 length equals 12 residues. The CDR3 reads CASREAGGELFF. As DNA, the CDR3 is TGTGCCAGCAGGGAAGCGGGCGGGGAGCTGTTTTTT.

V gene TRBV5-6 combines with J gene TRBJ2-5; D gene ambiguous. This CDR3 is built from 15 residues. The ends were cut back, 0 bases at V and 4 bases at J, with 13 bases in the middle. CDR1 is SGHDT and CDR2 is YYEEEE in the germline V gene. CDR3 nucleotide sequence: TGTGCCAGCAGCTTGGAGTTCCAAGTAGCAGAGACCCAGTACTTC. Amino acids: CASSLEFQVAETQYF.

The rearrangement links TRBV5-6 to TRBJ1-2; TRBD1 aligns across 11 bases. CDR1 is SGHDT and CDR2 is YYEEEE in the germline V gene. With V trimmed by 7 bases and J by 5 bases, 10 bases remained unmatched. The CDR3 is 15 amino acids. CDR3 nucleotide sequence: TGTGCCAGCGCTTGGCCCGGGGACAGGGGGTATGGCTACACCTTC. Translated: CASAWPGDRGYGYTF.

The V gene is TRBV6-6, the J gene TRBJ2-3, with 8 bases fitting TRBD1. Germline V gene lookup returns CDR1 MNHNY and CDR2 SVGAGI (reference sequence). The V segment lost 6 bases and the J segment 4 bases; nucleotides outside the gene matches: 9. CDR3 length: 15 amino acids. CDR3 amino acids: CASSPGQGVADTQYF. The CDR3 nucleotides read TGTGCCAGCAGCCCCGGACAGGGTGTCGCAGATACGCAGTATTTT.

This clone was counted once. The V call is TRBV27, the J call TRBJ2-3, with 9 positions matching TRBD2. Unmatched junction bases numbered 6, after V lost 5 bases and J lost 3 bases. The CDR3 is made up of 15 amino acids. Per the germline V gene, CDR1 is MNHEY and CDR2 is SMNVEV (reference sequence). In nucleotides, the CDR3 is TGTGCCAGCAGTCCATATAGCGGGAGAACAGATACGCAGTATTTT. Residues: CASSPYSGRTDTQYF.

The V and J genes are TRBV5-1 and TRBJ2-6; D is perhaps TRBD1 (6 bases). Germline V gene sequence: CDR1 SGHRS, CDR2 YFSETQ. Trimming pared 2 bases from V and 1 base from J, leaving 7 bases between. The CDR3 is made up of 15 amino acids. CDR3 DNA: TGCGCCAGCAGCTTCACAGGGTCTGGGGCCAACGTCCTGACTTTC. It yields the protein CASSFTGSGANVLTF.